This entry describes one TCR beta chain. Its antigen is still unknown. The CDR3 spans 14 residues. V shed 3 bases and J shed 5 bases, with 10 bases lying between them. Germline V gene lookup returns CDR1 LNHDA and CDR2 SQIVND (reference sequence). The data derive from a study of T cell responses to AZD1222 COVID-19 vaccine. Study observations and caveats: Mostly white British, mostly female donors; authors suggested clonal diversity may be underestimated. Receipt of two AZD1222 doses was followed by a rise in Spike-specific TCR breadth and depth. Of the AZD1222 recipients, only 6 or 7 were seropositive at baseline.

Only in-frame clones appear in the TCRdb table, and some are missing; sequencing was by immunoSEQ multiplex PCR. This table holds 140,000 to 150,000 clones, around 92% found once. The chain links TRBV19 to TRBJ2-2; tentatively, D is TRBD1 or TRBD2 (5 bases each). The sample here was peripheral blood, taken 28 days after the second AZD1222 dose. The clonotype comes from an adult who received the AZD1222 COVID-19 vaccine. The CDR3 sequence is CASSIGEGTGELFF. CDR3 nucleotide sequence: TGTGCCAGTAGTATCGGAGAGGGGACCGGGGAGCTGTTTTTT.